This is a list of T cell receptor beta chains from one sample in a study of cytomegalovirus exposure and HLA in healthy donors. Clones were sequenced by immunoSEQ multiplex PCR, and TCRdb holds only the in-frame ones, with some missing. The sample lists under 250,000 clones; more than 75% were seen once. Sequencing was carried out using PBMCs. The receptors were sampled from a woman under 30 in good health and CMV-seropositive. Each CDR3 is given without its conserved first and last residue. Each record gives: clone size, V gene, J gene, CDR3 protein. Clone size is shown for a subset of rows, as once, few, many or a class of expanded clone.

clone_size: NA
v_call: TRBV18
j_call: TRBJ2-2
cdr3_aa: ASLGQRELF

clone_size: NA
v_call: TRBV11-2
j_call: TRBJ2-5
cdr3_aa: ASSFREWETQY

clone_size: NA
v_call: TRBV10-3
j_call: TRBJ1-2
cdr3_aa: AISDTSKKGAGPVHGYT

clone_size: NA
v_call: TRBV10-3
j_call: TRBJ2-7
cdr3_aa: AIRRAGLSPGEQY

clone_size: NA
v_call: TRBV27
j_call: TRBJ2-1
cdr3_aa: ASSFFSGRPYNEQF

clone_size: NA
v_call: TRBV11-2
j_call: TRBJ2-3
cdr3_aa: ASSFTSGRSGDTQY

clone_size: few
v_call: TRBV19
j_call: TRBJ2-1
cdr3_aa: ASSAELSYNEQF

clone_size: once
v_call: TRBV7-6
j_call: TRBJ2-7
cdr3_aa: ASSFSGPPYEQY

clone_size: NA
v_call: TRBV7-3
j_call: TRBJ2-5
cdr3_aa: ASSPGQGIFQETQY

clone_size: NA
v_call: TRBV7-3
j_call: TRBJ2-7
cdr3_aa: ASSIHRDFEQY

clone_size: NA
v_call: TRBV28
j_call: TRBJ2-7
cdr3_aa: ASSWDSRSSYEQY

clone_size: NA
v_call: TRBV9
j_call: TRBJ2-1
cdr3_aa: ASSTQRDYNEQF

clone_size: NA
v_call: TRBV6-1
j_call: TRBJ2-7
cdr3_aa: ASSPASSFYEQY

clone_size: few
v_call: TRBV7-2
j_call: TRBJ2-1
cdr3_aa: ASSGPGLAGVNEQF

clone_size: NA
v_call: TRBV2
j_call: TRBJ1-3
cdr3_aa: ASSERANSGNTIY

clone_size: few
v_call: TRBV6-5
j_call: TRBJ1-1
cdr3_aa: ASSWRQSNTEAF

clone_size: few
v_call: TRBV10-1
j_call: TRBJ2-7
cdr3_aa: ASSVGYGYEQY

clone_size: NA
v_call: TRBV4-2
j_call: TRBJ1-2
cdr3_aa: ASSQPQGALGYT

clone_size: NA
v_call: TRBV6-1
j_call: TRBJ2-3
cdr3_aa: ASSDSQGTDTQY

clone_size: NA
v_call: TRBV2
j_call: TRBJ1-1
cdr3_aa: ASSRQGPMNTEAF

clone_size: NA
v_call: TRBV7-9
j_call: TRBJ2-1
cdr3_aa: ASSSGLGGNEQF

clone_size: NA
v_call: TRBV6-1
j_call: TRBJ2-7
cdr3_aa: ASGAGAYEQY

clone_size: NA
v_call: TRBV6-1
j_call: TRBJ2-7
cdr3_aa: ASGRQGAAYEQY

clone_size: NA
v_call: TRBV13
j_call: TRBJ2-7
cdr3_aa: ASSLGQSYEQY

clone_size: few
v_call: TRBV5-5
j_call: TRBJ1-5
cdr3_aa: ASSLGWGQGPQH

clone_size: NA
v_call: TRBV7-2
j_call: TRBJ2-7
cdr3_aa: ASSWAGGTYEQY

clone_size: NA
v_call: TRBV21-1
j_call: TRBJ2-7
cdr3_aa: ASSLGPEADRPYEQY

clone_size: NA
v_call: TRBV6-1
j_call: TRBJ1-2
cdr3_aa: ASSGQTPARYLRGYT

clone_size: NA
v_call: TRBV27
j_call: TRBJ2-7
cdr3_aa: ASSLTHSGLAGLEQY

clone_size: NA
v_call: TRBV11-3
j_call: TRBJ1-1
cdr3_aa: ASSFGQHTEAF